The T cell receptor beta chain under discussion was sequenced for a study of quantifying T cell responses using KT2 cells (dated 2017 in TCRdb). For context, the study as a whole: RNA was DNase-treated and reverse transcribed with TCR alpha and beta constant-region primers, mostly using SuperScript III. The efficiency of the T4 ligation step under optimum conditions was estimated to be greater than 8.5%. PCR2 was run as a SYBR Green qPCR and stopped at a predetermined fluorescence threshold to avoid over-amplification. Overall study results and their limits: Saturation was seen in the detection of KT2 sequences when very high numbers of KT2 cells were spiked in. Even at the lowest spike-in tested, roughly one KT2 cell per 100,000 PBMC, KT2 sequences were still detected. The numbers of KT2 alpha and beta sequences increased linearly with the number of input KT2 cells across several orders of magnitude. This TCR sequencing study did not compare the pipeline side by side with other TCR sequencing techniques.

To test the sensitivity and accuracy of the pipeline, known numbers of KT2, a T cell clone whose TCR had already been sequenced, were spiked into unfractionated PBMC. KT2 cells were mixed with a fixed number of PBMC to create a range of KT2-to-PBMC ratios. Ten or more counts support this clonotype. What this receptor recognizes is not known. Per-base qualities were not stored, and no clone one base away is much larger. Library method: UMI-ligation and nested PCR. Using T4 RNA ligase 1, a single-stranded oligonucleotide bearing the Illumina SP2 sequence plus a UMI was ligated onto the 3' end of the cDNA. PCR1 was run for 4 cycles (98 degrees C for 15 s, 69 degrees C for 30 s, 72 degrees C for 40 s), and an equimolar mix of RC1.1 and RC1.2, covering TRBC1 and TRBC2, was used as the beta primer. From PCR2 onward, TCR alpha and beta chains were processed separately, with sample indices and Illumina adaptors added. The UMI comprised 12 random nucleotides, as two hexamers separated by a spacer, placed after an 8-base spacer. Libraries were sequenced on an Illumina MiSeq using v2 2x251 paired-end chemistry, with about eleven samples typically included per run. To boost diversity, each sequencing library was supplemented with PhiX DNA at about 5-7%. As for how the authors treated the data: Raw reads were converted to FASTQ with bcl2fastq and were demultiplexed by dual indices with Demultiplexor. Decombinator assigned V and J genes by tag matching, allowing a single base-pair mismatch. Using UMIs, Collapsinator corrected both sequencing errors and the frequency errors that come from PCR heterogeneity. Decombinator identifiers were converted to nucleotide sequence by CDR3Translator, the sequences were translated to amino acids, and CDR3 was extracted using C- and N-terminal motifs. Each distinct KT2 TCR was counted as a cluster of KT2 sequences sharing one unique molecular identifier. TCRdb handled the public reads itself, with Q25 trimming in fastp and clone calling in MiXCR, and kept productive beta chains. When rows share a CDR3 protein, they turn into one entry using the most common DNA and genes. TCRdb, not the original authors, processed these V and J calls. Within this sample are 31,000 or so distinct CDR3 sequences, with about a tenth of them counted one time only. Of the sample, about a tenth is held by the ten largest clones.

This TCR was recovered from a human donor. Specimen: PBMCs spiked with cells of the T cell clone KT2.

The CDR3 amino acid sequence is: CASSLAQGTYGYTF. Read as DNA, the sequence is TGTGCCAGCAGCTTAGCGCAGGGAACCTATGGCTACACCTTC. Here the chain combines TRBV7-2 and TRBJ1-2, and possibly TRBD1, on 5 matching bases. CDR1 and CDR2 are drawn from the germline V gene: SGHTA, FQGNSA. The CDR3 starts with the cysteine, ends with the phenylalanine, and has 14 residues. Kept here is only the CDR3 DNA, which spans 42 bases and is read in frame from base 1. V is cut by 0 bases and J by 4 bases, and the space between the germline ends is 9 bases. Joined to the reference TRBV7-2 and TRBJ1-2 proteins, this CDR3 gives the full variable domain: GAGVSQSPSNKVTEKGKDVELRCDPISGHTALYWYRQSLGQGLEFLIYFQGNSAPDKSGLPSDRFSAERTGGSVSTLTIQRTQQEDSAVYLCASSLAQGTYGYTFGSGTRLTVV.